This section outlines one T cell receptor beta chain sequence together with its context. Its specificity is unknown. This record comes from a study of Ad26.COV2.S vaccination and SARS-CoV-2 variants. Points from the study as a whole: In vaccinated individuals, spike-specific CD8+ and CD4+ T cell responses reportedly displayed substantial breadth. Placebo recipients trailed vaccine recipients in spike-specific TCR breadth.

Generated by immunoSEQ multiplex PCR, the TCRdb table keeps only in-frame clones and is missing some. Of 300,000 to 400,000 clones listed, about 86% are singletons. The CDR3 totals 16 residues. Germline V gene sequence: CDR1 SGHRS, CDR2 YFSETQ. Trimming removed 1 base from V and 0 bases from J; junction bases left unmatched: 3. Treatment: about 20 received Ad26.COV2.S at low or high dose, single or two shots; about 5 received placebo; per-sample allocation not given. Sampling occurred on day 63 after the first vaccine or placebo injection. Participants' vaccine, an Ad26 vector, delivered Wuhan-strain SARS-CoV-2 spike.

The TCR sequence derives from a person between 18 and 65 years old who received the Ad26.COV2.S COVID-19 vaccine or a placebo. The chain uses TRBV5-1 and TRBJ2-1; 8 bases line up with TRBD2. The sequencing used peripheral blood, collected in a trial of Ad26.COV2.S vaccine versus placebo. The CDR3 coding sequence is TGCGCCAGCAGCTTGTCGGGGGGGAGCTCCTACAATGAGCAGTTCTTC. It specifies CASSLSGGSSYNEQFF.